This TCR beta chain was recovered during a study of T-cell reconstitution after alpha-beta-depleted transplantation in children. In this sample, this clonotype turned up many times. The antigen is not known. Study-wide findings and caveats: Surviving recipient T cells and thymic progenitors underlay high day-60 TCRbeta diversity in some patients.

With V trimmed by 6 bases and J by 5 bases, 18 bases remained unmatched. CDR3 size: 18 residues. Germline loops: CDR1 SNHLY, CDR2 FYNNEI. This sample's TCRbeta library carried unique molecular identifier barcodes. Via MiXCR, TCRdb re-called the PCR reads, giving one row per CDR3 protein. The table shows some 190,000 distinct CDR3 sequences, with roughly 11% occurring only once. The clonotype comes from a boy aged 2 to 10 with acute myeloid leukemia, due to receive a stem cell transplant. V and J are TRBV2 and TRBJ2-5; TRBD2 matches at 10 bases. The source material was PBMCs, sampled before TCRalphabeta/CD19-depleted stem cell transplant. The CDR3 coding sequence is TGTGCCAGCAGCCGGCAAGGACTAGCGGTTATTCTGAGGGAGACCCAGTACTTC. Its translation: CASSRQGLAVILRETQYF.